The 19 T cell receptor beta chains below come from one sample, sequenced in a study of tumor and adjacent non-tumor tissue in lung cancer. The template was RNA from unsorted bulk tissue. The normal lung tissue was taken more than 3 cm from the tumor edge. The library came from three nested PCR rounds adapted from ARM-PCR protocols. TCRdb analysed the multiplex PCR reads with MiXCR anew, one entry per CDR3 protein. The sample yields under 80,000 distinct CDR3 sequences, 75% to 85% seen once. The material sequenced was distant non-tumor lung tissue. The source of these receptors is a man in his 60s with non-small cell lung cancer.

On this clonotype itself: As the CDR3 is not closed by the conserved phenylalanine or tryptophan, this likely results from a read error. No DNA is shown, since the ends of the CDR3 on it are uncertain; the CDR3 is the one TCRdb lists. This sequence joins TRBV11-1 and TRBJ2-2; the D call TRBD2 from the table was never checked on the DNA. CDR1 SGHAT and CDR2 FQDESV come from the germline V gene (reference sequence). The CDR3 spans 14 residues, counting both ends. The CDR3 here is CASSYTSGTGALLI.

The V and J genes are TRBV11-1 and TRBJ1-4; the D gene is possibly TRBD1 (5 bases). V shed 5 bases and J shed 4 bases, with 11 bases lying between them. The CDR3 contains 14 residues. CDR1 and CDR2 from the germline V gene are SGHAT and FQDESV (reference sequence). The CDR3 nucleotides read TGTGCCAGCAGCGTGGGACGGATTAATGAAAAACTGTTTTTT. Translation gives CASSVGRINEKLFF.

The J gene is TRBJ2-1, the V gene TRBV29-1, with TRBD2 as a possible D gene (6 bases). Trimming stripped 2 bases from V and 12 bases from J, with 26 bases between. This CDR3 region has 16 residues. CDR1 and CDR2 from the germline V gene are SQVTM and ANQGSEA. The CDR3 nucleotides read TGCAGCGTTGAACTCGAGAGGGACTCAACAATCTATGGGCAGTTCTTC. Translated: CSVELERDSTIYGQFF.

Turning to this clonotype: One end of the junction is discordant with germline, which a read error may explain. The CDR3 loop is CTSNNEYDYEQYF. DNA of the CDR3: TGTACCAGCAATAACGAATATGACTACGAGCAGTACTTC. The rearrangement uses TRBV12-3 or TRBV12-4 and TRBJ2-7; D is unclear. This CDR3 is 13 amino acids long.

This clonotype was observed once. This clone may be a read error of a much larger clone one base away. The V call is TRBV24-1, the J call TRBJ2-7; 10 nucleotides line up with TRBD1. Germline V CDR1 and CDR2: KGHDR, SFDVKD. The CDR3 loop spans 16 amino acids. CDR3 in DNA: TGTGTCACCAGTGATCAAAGGGGACAGGGGATCTACGAGCAGTACTTC. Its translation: CVTSDQRGQGIYEQYF.

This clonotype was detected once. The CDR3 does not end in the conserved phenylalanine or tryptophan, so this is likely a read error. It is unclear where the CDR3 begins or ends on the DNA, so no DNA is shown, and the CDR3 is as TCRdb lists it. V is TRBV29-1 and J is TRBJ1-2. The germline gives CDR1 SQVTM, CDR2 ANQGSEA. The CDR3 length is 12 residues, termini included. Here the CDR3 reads CSFAPSNYGHTI.

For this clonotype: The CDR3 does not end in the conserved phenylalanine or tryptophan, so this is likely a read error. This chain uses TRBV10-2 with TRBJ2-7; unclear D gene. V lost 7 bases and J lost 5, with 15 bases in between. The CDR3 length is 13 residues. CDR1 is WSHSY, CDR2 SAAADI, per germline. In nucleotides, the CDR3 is TGCGCCAGCAAGTTAGTAGGGTATGACGAGCAGTACTCC. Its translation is CASKLVGYDEQYS.

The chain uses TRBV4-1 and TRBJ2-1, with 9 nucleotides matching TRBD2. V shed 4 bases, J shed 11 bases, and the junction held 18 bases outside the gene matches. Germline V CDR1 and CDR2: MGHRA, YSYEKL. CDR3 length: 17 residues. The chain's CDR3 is CASSRDRASGTIDKQFF. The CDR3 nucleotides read TGCGCCAGCAGCCGAGATCGGGCTAGCGGGACCATTGATAAGCAGTTCTTC.

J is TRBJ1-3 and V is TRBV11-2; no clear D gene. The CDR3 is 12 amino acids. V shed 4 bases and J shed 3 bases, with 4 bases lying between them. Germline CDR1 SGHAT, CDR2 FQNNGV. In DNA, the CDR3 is TGTGCCAGCAGCTCAATTGGAAACACCATATATTTT. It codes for CASSSIGNTIYF.

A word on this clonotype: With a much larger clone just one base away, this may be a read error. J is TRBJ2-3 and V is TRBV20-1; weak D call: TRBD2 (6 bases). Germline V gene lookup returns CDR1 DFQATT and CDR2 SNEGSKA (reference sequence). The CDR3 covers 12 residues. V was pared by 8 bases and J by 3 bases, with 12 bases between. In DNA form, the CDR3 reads TGCAGTCCGGAACGGGGGACAGATACGCAGTATTTT. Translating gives CSPERGTDTQYF.

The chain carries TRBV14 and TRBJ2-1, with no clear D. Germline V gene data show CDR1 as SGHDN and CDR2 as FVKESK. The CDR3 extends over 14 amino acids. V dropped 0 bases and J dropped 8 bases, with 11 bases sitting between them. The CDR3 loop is CASSQDNQAHEQFF. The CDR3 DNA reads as TGTGCCAGCAGCCAAGATAATCAGGCGCATGAGCAGTTCTTC.

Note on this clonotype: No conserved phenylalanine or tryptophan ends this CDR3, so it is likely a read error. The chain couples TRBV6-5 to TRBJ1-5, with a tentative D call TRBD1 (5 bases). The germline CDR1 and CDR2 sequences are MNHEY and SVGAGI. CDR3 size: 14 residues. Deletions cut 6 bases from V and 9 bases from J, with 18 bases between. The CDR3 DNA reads TGTGCCAGCAGGCGACTTCAGGGAGGTCTGCCCCAGCATTAT. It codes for CASRRLQGGLPQHY.

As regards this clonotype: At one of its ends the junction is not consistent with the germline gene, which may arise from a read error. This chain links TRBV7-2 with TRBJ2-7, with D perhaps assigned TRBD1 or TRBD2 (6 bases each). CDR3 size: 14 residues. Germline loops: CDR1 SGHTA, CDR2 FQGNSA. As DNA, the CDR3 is TGTGCCAGCAACTGGGGGACATTGGGAGGAGAGCGGTACTTC. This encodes CASNWGTLGGERYF.

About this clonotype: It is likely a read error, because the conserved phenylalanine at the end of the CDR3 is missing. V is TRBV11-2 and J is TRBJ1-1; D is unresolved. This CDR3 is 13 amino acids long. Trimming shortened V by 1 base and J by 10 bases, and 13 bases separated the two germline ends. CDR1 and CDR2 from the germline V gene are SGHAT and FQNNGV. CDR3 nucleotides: TGTGCCAGCAGCTTAGGGGTCGGAGCTGTAGCTTTCATT. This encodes CASSLGVGAVAFI.

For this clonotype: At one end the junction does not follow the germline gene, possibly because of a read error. CDR3 in amino acids: CASSLYGLGSSYEQYF. The CDR3, as DNA: TGTGCCAGCAGCTTATATGGACTCGGCAGCTCCTACGAGCAATACTTC. The chain links TRBV7-8 to TRBJ2-7, with D possibly TRBD2 on 5 matching bases. CDR1 SGHVS and CDR2 FQNEAQ come from the germline V gene. The CDR3 loop spans 16 amino acids.

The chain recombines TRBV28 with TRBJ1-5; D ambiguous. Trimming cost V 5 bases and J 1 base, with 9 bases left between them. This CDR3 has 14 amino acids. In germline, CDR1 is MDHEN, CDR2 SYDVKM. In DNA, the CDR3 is TGTGCCAGCAGTCGTGACATCAGCAATCAGCCCCAGCATTTT. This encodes CASSRDISNQPQHF.

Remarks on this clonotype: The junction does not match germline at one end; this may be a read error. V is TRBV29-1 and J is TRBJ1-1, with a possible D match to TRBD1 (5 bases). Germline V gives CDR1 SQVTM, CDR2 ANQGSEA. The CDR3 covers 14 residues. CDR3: CSAPPVGANSEAFF. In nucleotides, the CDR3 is TGCAGCGCCCCGCCCGTTGGGGCAAACTCTGAAGCCTTCTTT.

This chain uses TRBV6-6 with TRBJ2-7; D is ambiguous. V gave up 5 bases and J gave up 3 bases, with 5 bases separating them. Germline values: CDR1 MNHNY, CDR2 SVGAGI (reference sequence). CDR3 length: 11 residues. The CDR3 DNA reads TGTGCCAGCAGTCTGGGCTACGAGCAGTACTTC. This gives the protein CASSLGYEQYF.

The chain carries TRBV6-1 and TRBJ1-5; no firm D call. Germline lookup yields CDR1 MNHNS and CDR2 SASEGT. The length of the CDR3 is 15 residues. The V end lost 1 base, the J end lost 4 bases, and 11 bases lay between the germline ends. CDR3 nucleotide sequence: TGTGCCAGCAGTGAAGGAGCAGTATTAAATCAGCCCCAGCATTTT. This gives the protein CASSEGAVLNQPQHF.